This T cell receptor (beta chain) stems from a study of neurological immune-mediated disorders. TCRdb re-analysed the 5' RACE reads in MiXCR, keeping a single row per CDR3 protein. The sample includes roughly 98,000 distinct CDR3 sequences, 13% of them seen just once. The time point: longitudinal time-point 2. This clonotype was counted ten times or more. CDR1 is DFQATT and CDR2 is SNEGSKA in the germline V gene (reference sequence). J lost 1 base, V lost 3 bases, and 5 bases had no gene match. The CDR3 covers 14 residues. The source of this sequence is a female donor with HTLV-1-associated myelopathy (HAM/TSP). This chain links TRBV20-1 with TRBJ1-2; 7 positions agree with TRBD1. The sample comprised PBMCs. This CDR3 is CSARPGQSNYGYTF. In DNA form, the CDR3 reads TGCAGTGCTAGGCCGGGACAGAGTAACTATGGCTACACCTTC.